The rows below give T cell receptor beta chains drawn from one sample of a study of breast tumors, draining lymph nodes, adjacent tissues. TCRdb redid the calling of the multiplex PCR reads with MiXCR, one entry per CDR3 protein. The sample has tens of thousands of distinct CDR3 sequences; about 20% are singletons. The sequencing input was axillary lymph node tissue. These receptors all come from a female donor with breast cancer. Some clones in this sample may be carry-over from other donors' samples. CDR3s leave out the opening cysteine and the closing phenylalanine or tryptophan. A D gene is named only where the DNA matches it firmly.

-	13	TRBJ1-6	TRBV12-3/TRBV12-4	ASSLEGGPISPLH
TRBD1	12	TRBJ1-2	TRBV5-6	ASSYSGTGSGYT
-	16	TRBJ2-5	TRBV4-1	ASSQDLRGAAPQETQY
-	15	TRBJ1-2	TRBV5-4	ASSLGDRGRPNYGYT
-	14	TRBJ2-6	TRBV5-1	ASSLEGNSGANVLT
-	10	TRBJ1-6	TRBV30	AWSGRRTPLH
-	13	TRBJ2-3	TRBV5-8	ASSLWGEGTDTQY
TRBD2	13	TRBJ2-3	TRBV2	ASRELAGGADTQY
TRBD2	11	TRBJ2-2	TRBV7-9	ASSSTSAGELF
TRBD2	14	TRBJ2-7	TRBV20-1	SAPGEREGLVYEQY
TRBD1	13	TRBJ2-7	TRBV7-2	ASRTNPGQPSEQY
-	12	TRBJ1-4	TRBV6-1	ASSEASGNEKLF
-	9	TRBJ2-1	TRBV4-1	ASSQDIEQF
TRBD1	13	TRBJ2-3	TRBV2	ASSQGTGALDTQY
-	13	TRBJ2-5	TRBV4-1	ASGQMGDIQETQY
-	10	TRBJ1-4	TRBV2	ASSEFQGMLF
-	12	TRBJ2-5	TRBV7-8	ASSLVTVQETQY
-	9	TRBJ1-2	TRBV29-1	SVDYNYGYT
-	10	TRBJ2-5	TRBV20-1	SATRDSETQY
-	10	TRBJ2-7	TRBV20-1	SAERTSYEQY
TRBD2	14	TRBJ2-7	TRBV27	ASSLRGGRNAYEQY
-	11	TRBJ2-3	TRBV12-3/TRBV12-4	ASSFRGTDTQY
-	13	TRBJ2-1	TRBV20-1	SARDEGKGYNEQF
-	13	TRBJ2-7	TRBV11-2	ASSLQEGIGYEQY
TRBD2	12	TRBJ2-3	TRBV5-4	ASSKGTTRDTQY
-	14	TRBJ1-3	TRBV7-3	ASSFGPLSSGNTIY
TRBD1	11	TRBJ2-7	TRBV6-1	ASGAQGAREQY
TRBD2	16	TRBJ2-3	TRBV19	ASNLAGVKLRGTDTQY
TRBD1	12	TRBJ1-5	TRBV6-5	ASSPDRGDQPQH
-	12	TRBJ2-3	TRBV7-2	ASSLAWAPDTQY
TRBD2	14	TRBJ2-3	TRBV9	ASSVFSGTTTDTQY
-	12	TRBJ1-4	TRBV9	ASSSGLLNEKLF
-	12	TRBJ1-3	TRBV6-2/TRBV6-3	ASNKIEGGNTIY
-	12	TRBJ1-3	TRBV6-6	ASSPASSGNTIY
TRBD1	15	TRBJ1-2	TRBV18	ASSETQGALFNYGYT
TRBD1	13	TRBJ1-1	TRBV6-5	ASRDRGTANTEAF
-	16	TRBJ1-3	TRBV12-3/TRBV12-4	ASSLRVLVGISGNTIY
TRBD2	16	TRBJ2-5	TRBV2	ASSGSGRAMGLQETQY
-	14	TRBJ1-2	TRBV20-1	SDRDRYGGLNYGHT
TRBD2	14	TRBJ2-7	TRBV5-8	ASSLGHAGGTYEQY
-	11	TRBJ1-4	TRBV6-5	ASSYSAQSLLF
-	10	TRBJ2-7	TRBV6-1	ASSENTHEQY
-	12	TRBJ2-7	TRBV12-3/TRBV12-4	ASSFTGFSYEQY
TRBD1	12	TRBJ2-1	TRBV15	ATSKTQTGDEQF
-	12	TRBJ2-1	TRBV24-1	ATSDLSGNNEQF